Each of the 23 T cell receptor beta chains below was sequenced from the same sample in a study of OX40 agonist ivuxolimab in advanced cancers. Using immunoSEQ multiplex PCR, the repertoire was profiled, and TCRdb retains in-frame clones only, with some absent. Of under 95,000 clones in the sample, roughly 86% were seen once. The sequenced sample was CD4+ or CD8+ T cells sorted from blood, obtained in a trial of the OX40 agonist ivuxolimab. These receptors all stem from an adult with an advanced solid tumor such as melanoma, head and neck, liver or kidney cancer.

This clone was recorded a few times. The gene calls are TRBV7-9 and TRBJ2-1; D ambiguous. Germline CDR1 reads SEHNR; CDR2 reads FQNEAQ (reference sequence). The CDR3 has 13 residues. The V end lost 3 bases, the J end lost 5 bases, and 8 bases lay between the germline ends. CDR3 DNA sequence: TGTGCCAGCAGCTTCGGCGGTCACAATGAGCAGTTCTTC. This encodes CASSFGGHNEQFF.

This clone was recorded a few times. This chain joins TRBV7-2 and TRBJ1-5; tentatively, D is TRBD1 (5 bases). Germline V gene data show CDR1 as SGHTA and CDR2 as FQGNSA. Trimming left V 5 bases short and J 7 bases short, with 18 bases between. The CDR3 runs to 15 residues. In DNA, the CDR3 is TGTGCCAGCAGCCCGGGAGGCAGGGATCGGCAGCCCCAGCATTTT. As protein: CASSPGGRDRQPQHF.

The count of this clone is one. This chain connects TRBV19 to TRBJ2-3; TRBD2 matches at 8 bases. The germline V gene has CDR1 LNHDA and CDR2 SQIVND (reference sequence). CDR3 size: 13 residues. V shed 7 bases and J 6 bases; nucleotides not matched to a gene: 6. Written as DNA, the CDR3 is TGTGCCAGTACCATAGCGGGGCGGGATACGCAGTATTTT. This encodes CASTIAGRDTQYF.

The chain combines TRBV5-5 with TRBJ1-1; weak D call: TRBD1 (6 bases). V was pared by 1 base and J by 3 bases, with 7 bases between. There are 13 residues in the CDR3. CDR1 is SGHKS, CDR2 YYEKEE, per germline (reference sequence). CDR3: CASSLSGDTEAFF. The CDR3 bases are TGTGCCAGCAGCTTGTCAGGGGACACTGAAGCTTTCTTT.

As to this clone: A junction boundary mismatches the germline segment, possibly from a read error. This sequence joins TRBV30 and TRBJ2-7; D could derive from TRBD1 or TRBD2 (6 bases each). Looked up from germline, CDR1 is GTSNPN and CDR2 is SVGIG (reference sequence). This CDR3 has 11 residues. The CDR3 loop is CAWGSGGIEDF. The CDR3 DNA is TGTGCCTGGGGTTCCGGGGGCATCGAAGACTTC.

About this clone itself: At one end the junction does not follow the germline gene, possibly because of a read error. DNA of the CDR3: TGTGCCAGCAGTGGGACAGGGGTCTGGGGGAACTTC. This codes for CASSGTGVWGNF. V is TRBV2 and J is TRBJ2-5, with 9 positions matching TRBD1. Per germline, CDR1 SNHLY and CDR2 FYNNEI. This CDR3 comprises 12 residues.

The genes are TRBV6-5 and TRBJ1-5; D remains unclear. The CDR3 runs 12 residues. Germline V CDR1 and CDR2: MNHEY, SVGAGI. V lost 8 bases and J lost 6, with 11 bases in between. Here the CDR3 reads CASYTSGQPQHF. The CDR3 coding sequence is TGTGCCAGCTACACATCGGGTCAGCCCCAGCATTTT.

The chain couples TRBV5-1 to TRBJ2-7, with 7 bases lining up with TRBD1. Germline-derived CDR1 and CDR2 are SGHRS and YFSETQ. This CDR3 is 14 amino acids long. The trim removed 4 bases at V and 2 bases at J, leaving 6 bases unmatched. The CDR3 spells CASSEQGPPYEQYF. The CDR3 region has the DNA TGCGCCAGCAGCGAACAGGGGCCCCCCTACGAGCAGTACTTC. Filled out from reference TRBV5-1 and TRBJ2-7, the complete variable domain reads KAGVTQTPRYLIKTRGQQVTLSCSPISGHRSVSWYQQTPGQGLQFLFEYFSETQRNKGNFPGRFSGRQFSNSRSEMNVSTLELGDSALYLCASSEQGPPYEQYFGPGTRLTVT.

The rearrangement joins TRBV6-6 to TRBJ1-5; maybe TRBD1 (6 bases). Germline CDR1 reads MNHNY; CDR2 reads SVGAGI (reference sequence). The germline V and J ends were trimmed by 2 bases and 7 bases, with 12 bases remaining between them. CDR3 length equals 14 residues. CDR3 in DNA: TGTGCCAGCAGTTACCCCGGGACATTCCAGCCCCAGCATTTT. This gives the protein CASSYPGTFQPQHF.

The genes are TRBV19 and TRBJ2-7; 7 bases map to TRBD1. The junction had 1 base not matched to a gene; V was cut back by 7 bases and J by 4 bases. The CDR3 consists of 11 residues. Germline V gives CDR1 LNHDA, CDR2 SQIVND (reference sequence). This chain's CDR3 is CASTGGYEQYF. CDR3 DNA: TGTGCCAGTACAGGGGGATACGAGCAGTACTTC.

CDR3 protein: CASSPPGATSGNTIYF. DNA of the CDR3: TGTGCCAGCTCACCACCGGGGGCAACCTCTGGAAACACCATATATTTT. The V call is TRBV18, the J call TRBJ1-3; D is possibly TRBD1 (6 bases). V shed 0 bases and J shed 0 bases, with 9 bases lying between them. There are 16 residues in the CDR3. The germline gives CDR1 KGHSH, CDR2 LQKENI.

This chain uses TRBV9 with TRBJ1-5; D is unresolved. The CDR3 totals 15 residues. V was trimmed by 0 bases and J by 1 base, leaving 8 bases between them. Germline assignment: CDR1 SGDLS and CDR2 YYNGEE. Written as DNA, the CDR3 is TGTGCCAGCAGCGTAGGGGCAGCGAGCAATCAGCCCCAGCATTTT. Its translation is CASSVGAASNQPQHF. Looking up the rest from reference TRBV9 and TRBJ1-5 gives the full variable domain: DSGVTQTPKHLITATGQRVTLRCSPRSGDLSVYWYQQSLDQGLQFLIQYYNGEERAKGNILERFSAQQFPDLHSELNLSSLELGDSALYFCASSVGAASNQPQHFGDGTRLSIL.

This chain connects TRBV6-5 to TRBJ1-4; the D gene is possibly TRBD1 (5 bases). Germline V gives CDR1 MNHEY, CDR2 SVGAGI. Trimming shortened V by 2 bases and J by 8 bases, and 9 bases separated the two germline ends. The CDR3 loop spans 13 amino acids. CDR3 amino acids: CASSYRGEEKLFF. CDR3 DNA sequence: TGTGCCAGCAGTTACAGGGGTGAAGAAAAACTGTTTTTT.

This clone was recorded a few times. The chain joins TRBV28 to TRBJ1-2; 9 bases are shared with TRBD1. The trim removed 8 bases at V and 8 bases at J, leaving 15 bases unmatched. Germline CDR1 reads MDHEN; CDR2 reads SYDVKM. This CDR3 comprises 15 residues. The CDR3 sequence is CASGSGTGNLKGYTF. The CDR3 DNA reads as TGTGCCAGCGGTTCCGGGACAGGGAATTTGAAAGGCTACACCTTC.

In DNA, the CDR3 is TGTGCCAGCTCACCACTTGAACAGGGAGGCGAGCAGTACTTC. Protein: CASSPLEQGGEQYF. The chain joins TRBV18 to TRBJ2-7; the D gene could be TRBD1 or TRBD2 (6 bases each). V lost 1 base and J lost 6, with 13 bases in between. The germline gives CDR1 KGHSH, CDR2 LQKENI. This CDR3 is built from 14 residues.

The J gene is TRBJ2-7, the V gene TRBV4-1; D gene unclear. Trimming removed 4 bases from V and 0 bases from J, with 7 bases in between. In germline, CDR1 is MGHRA, CDR2 YSYEKL. The CDR3 runs to 13 residues. The CDR3 DNA sequence: TGCGCCAGCAGCCGCGCACGCTCCTACGAGCAGTACTTC. It is translated as CASSRARSYEQYF.

This chain joins TRBV7-3 and TRBJ2-6; D is uncertain. The CDR3 has 13 amino acids. Trimming took off 5 bases at V and 1 base at J, with 3 bases between the two ends. Germline assignment: CDR1 SGHTA and CDR2 FQGTGA. The CDR3 DNA reads as TGTGCCAGCAGCAGATCTGGGGCCAACGTCCTGACTTTC. It codes for CASSRSGANVLTF.

This clone was picked up a small number of times. The chain recombines TRBV7-2 with TRBJ1-2; 7 nucleotides align to TRBD1. This CDR3 has 15 amino acids. With 1 base clipped from V and 1 base from J, the junction kept 3 bases outside the gene matches. Looked up from germline, CDR1 is SGHTA and CDR2 is FQGNSA. CDR3 region: CASSLERQGNYGYTF. CDR3 sequence (DNA): TGTGCCAGCAGCTTAGAGAGACAGGGTAACTATGGCTACACCTTC.

Remarks on this clone: At one end the junction does not follow the germline gene, possibly because of a read error. CDR3 bases: TGTGCTAGCAGCTCGTGGACTAGCGGTCAAGAGACCCAGTACTTC. This encodes CASSSWTSGQETQYF. V gene TRBV7-7 combines with J gene TRBJ2-5, with 10 bases that match TRBD2. Germline V gene lookup returns CDR1 SSHAT and CDR2 FNYEAQ (reference sequence). The CDR3 spans 15 residues. The variable domain in full, completed from reference TRBV7-7 and TRBJ2-5, reads GAGVSQSPRYKVTKRGQDVTLRCDPISSHATLYWYQQALGQGPEFLTYFNYEAQPDKSGLPSDRFSAERPEGSISTLTIQRTEQRDSAMYRCASSSWTSGQETQYFGPGTRLLVL.

This clone was counted a few times. The V gene is TRBV14, the J gene TRBJ1-1; D remains unclear. The germline V and J ends were trimmed by 2 bases and 7 bases, with 11 bases remaining between them. Germline V lookup: CDR1 SGHDN, CDR2 FVKESK. The CDR3 runs to 13 residues. The CDR3: CASSQSGGVEAFF. Here the CDR3 DNA reads TGTGCCAGCAGCCAATCGGGAGGAGTTGAAGCTTTCTTT.

The V call is TRBV13, the J call TRBJ1-6; TRBD1 might be the D (6 bases). The CDR3 runs to 14 residues. The V end was cut by 5 bases, the J end by 10 bases, with 15 bases between. Germline V gives CDR1 PRHDT, CDR2 FYEKMQ (reference sequence). CDR3 DNA sequence: TGTGCCAGCAGCCTCTCGGGGGGCCGCTCACCCCTCCACTTT. This translates into CASSLSGGRSPLHF.

The chain has TRBV27 and TRBJ1-1; 7 bases are a match to TRBD1. From germline, CDR1 is MNHEY and CDR2 SMNVEV (reference sequence). There are 16 residues in the CDR3. Trimming at V came to 5 bases and at J to 8 bases, leaving 17 bases not matched to a gene. This chain's CDR3 is CASSPRGGGKGGEAFF. CDR3 nucleotides: TGTGCCAGCAGTCCCAGAGGTGGAGGGAAAGGGGGCGAAGCTTTCTTT.

The CDR3, as DNA: TGTGCCAGCAGCTCAAGGGAAGGGGCCAGCTCCTACAATGAGCAGTTCTTC. It translates to CASSSREGASSYNEQFF. This chain links TRBV7-9 with TRBJ2-1, with a weak D call TRBD1 (5 bases). The CDR3 totals 17 residues. The germline V and J ends were trimmed by 4 bases and 0 bases, with 16 bases remaining between them. Germline values: CDR1 SEHNR, CDR2 FQNEAQ (reference sequence).